The 15 T cell receptor beta chains presented below share a single source sample, sequenced in a study of CD8+CD57+ T cells in acquired aplastic anemia (dated by TCRdb to 2017 to 2018). For sequencing, an Illumina HiSeq 2000 was employed. Genomic DNA was used as template for profiling of TCR beta VDJ combinations and CDR3 sequences. In TCRdb, the public reads were trimmed at Q25 with fastp and aligned with MiXCR, with productive beta chains retained. Each entry is one CDR3 protein sequence, shown with its most common DNA and genes. The sample profile shows over 150,000 distinct CDR3 sequences; around 45% of them were found once. Approximately 1% of the sample is in the top ten clones. Sequences were obtained from sorted CD4+, CD8+, or CD8+CD57+ T cells (not recorded which) from PBMCs. The receptors here all came from a human donor in good health.

Only one count was recorded for this clonotype. The J gene is TRBJ2-6, the V gene TRBV11-2, with TRBD1 matching 8 bases. The V and J ends lost 3 bases and 0 bases, in that order; junction bases with no gene match: 7. Germline CDR1 is SGHAT and CDR2 is FQNNGV. The CDR3 spans 18 residues. CDR3 DNA: TGTGCCAGCAGCTTCCGGGACAGGCCAAGCTCTGGGGCCAACGTCCTGACTTTC. Protein: CASSFRDRPSSGANVLTF.

The V and J genes are TRBV30 and TRBJ1-6; 7 bases match TRBD1. V shed 3 bases and J 7 bases; nucleotides not matched to a gene: 6. The CDR3 is 14 residues long. The V gene's germline CDR1 is GTSNPN and CDR2 SVGIG (reference sequence). DNA of the CDR3: TGTGCCTGGAGCGAGGGACAGATAAATTCACCCCTCCACTTT. The encoded protein is CAWSEGQINSPLHF.

The rearrangement joins TRBV3-1 to TRBJ2-1, with D unclear. Germline CDR1 LGHDT, CDR2 YNNKEL (reference sequence). The CDR3 loop spans 13 amino acids. Between the trimmed V and J ends, which lost 0 bases and 8 bases, there was a span of 8 bases. This chain's CDR3 is CASSQEGWDEQFF. The CDR3, as DNA: TGTGCCAGCAGCCAAGAGGGTTGGGATGAGCAGTTCTTC.

The count of this clonotype is one. The rearrangement uses TRBV7-8 and TRBJ2-1; tentatively, D is TRBD2 (5 bases). V lost 5 bases to trimming and J lost 5 bases, with 10 bases between them. Germline V CDR1 and CDR2: SGHVS, FQNEAQ. The CDR3 contains 13 residues. CDR3 sequence reads: CASSPREDNEQFF. The DNA of the CDR3 is TGTGCCAGCAGCCCCCGGGAAGACAATGAGCAGTTCTTC. Based on the CDR3 plus reference TRBV7-8 and TRBJ2-1, the full variable domain is GAGVSQSPRYKVAKRGQDVALRCDPISGHVSLFWYQQALGQGPEFLTYFQNEAQLDKSGLPSDRFFAERPEGSVSTLKIQRTQQEDSAVYLCASSPREDNEQFFGPGTRLTVL.

The sample holds many counts of this clonotype. The CDR3 coding sequence is TGTGCCAGCAGCGTCGGGAACAATGAGCAGTTCTTC. Encoded protein: CASSVGNNEQFF. V and J are TRBV9 and TRBJ2-1; tentative D call: TRBD2 (5 bases). V was trimmed by 2 bases and J by 5 bases, leaving 5 bases between them. CDR1 is SGDLS and CDR2 is YYNGEE in the germline V gene. The CDR3 is 12 amino acids.

CDR3 coding DNA: TGTGCCAGCAGCTCGGACGCAGGATGGTCCCCCCACGAGCAGTACTTC. Its translation: CASSSDAGWSPHEQYF. The gene calls are TRBV5-5 and TRBJ2-7; D is unresolved. The CDR3 has 16 residues. Germline values: CDR1 SGHKS, CDR2 YYEKEE (reference sequence). Trimming removed 3 bases from V and 5 bases from J, with 21 bases in between.

This clonotype was seen ten or more times. The V and J genes are TRBV9 and TRBJ2-7, with TRBD2 identical over 8 bases. The CDR3 loop spans 13 amino acids. Germline CDR1 and CDR2: SGDLS and YYNGEE. The J segment lost 6 bases and the V segment lost 1 base, leaving 3 bases of the junction unmatched. CDR3 protein: CASSVRTSSEQYF. The CDR3 nucleotides read TGTGCCAGCAGCGTACGGACTAGCTCCGAGCAGTACTTC.

This clonotype was recorded many times. V usage is TRBV7-3 and J usage is TRBJ2-2, with TRBD1 as a possible D gene (5 bases). The CDR3 runs to 15 residues. The V gene's germline CDR1 is SGHTA and CDR2 FQGTGA. Trimming pared 1 base from V and 4 bases from J, leaving 10 bases between. CDR3 loop: CASSLIAGFTGELFF. The CDR3, as DNA: TGTGCCAGCAGCTTAATTGCAGGGTTCACCGGGGAGCTGTTTTTT.

This clonotype was counted at least ten times. The J gene is TRBJ2-5, the V gene TRBV9; 12 positions agree with TRBD2. Germline CDR1 is SGDLS and CDR2 is YYNGEE. J was trimmed by 0 bases and V by 3 bases; bases with no gene match: 3. The CDR3 has 16 residues. The CDR3 is CASSETSGGHQETQYF. The CDR3 bases are TGTGCCAGCAGCGAGACTAGCGGGGGACACCAAGAGACCCAGTACTTC.

The CDR3 nucleotides are TGTGCCAGCAGCAGGGCTGAAAAACTGTTTTTT. Amino acid sequence: CASSRAEKLFF. This chain links TRBV7-9 with TRBJ1-4, with no clear D. Germline V CDR1 and CDR2: SEHNR, FQNEAQ (reference sequence). CDR3 length: 11 amino acids. V shed 5 bases and J shed 7 bases, with 5 bases lying between them.

The sample holds a few counts of this clonotype. The V call is TRBV10-1, the J call TRBJ2-7; 10 bases map to TRBD1. Germline assignment: CDR1 WNHNN and CDR2 SYGVQD (reference sequence). V dropped 8 bases and J dropped 4; count of bases not matched to a gene: 8. CDR3 length equals 14 residues. This chain's CDR3 is CASSGQGVTYEQYF. For the CDR3, the DNA is TGCGCCAGCTCTGGACAGGGGGTCACGTACGAGCAGTACTTC.

A few counts support this clonotype. This chain connects TRBV6-1 to TRBJ2-3; 9 nucleotides align to TRBD1. The trim removed 4 bases at V and 0 bases at J, leaving 8 bases unmatched. Germline CDR1 is MNHNS and CDR2 is SASEGT. The CDR3 runs to 17 residues. CDR3 region: CASSVSGTGRSTDTQYF. The CDR3 DNA reads as TGTGCCAGCAGTGTAAGCGGGACAGGGAGGAGCACAGATACGCAGTATTTT.

At least ten counts were recorded for this clonotype. The J gene is TRBJ2-3, the V gene TRBV5-8; 9 bases fit TRBD1. V lost 3 bases, J lost 7 bases, and 6 bases stayed unmatched. From germline, CDR1 is SGHTS and CDR2 YDEGEE. The CDR3 is made up of 14 amino acids. CDR3 sequence (DNA): TGTGCCAGCAGCTCACAGGGGGCAAGTAATACGCAGTATTTT. It yields the protein CASSSQGASNTQYF.

This clonotype was counted a few times. This sequence joins TRBV15 and TRBJ2-1, with D possibly being TRBD1 (6 bases). From germline, CDR1 is LNHNV and CDR2 YYDKDF (reference sequence). V was shortened by 5 bases and J by 8 bases, with 10 bases between the two germline ends. The CDR3 covers 12 residues. CDR3 amino acids: CATSVRGDEQFF. CDR3 bases: TGTGCCACCAGCGTCAGGGGCGATGAGCAGTTCTTC.

This chain uses TRBV15 with TRBJ2-6; the match to TRBD1 covers 9 bases. This CDR3 is built from 15 residues. Germline V lookup: CDR1 LNHNV, CDR2 YYDKDF (reference sequence). Trimming took 6 bases from V and 2 from J; bases not matched to a gene: 2. The CDR3 here is CATSTGGAGANVLTF. For the CDR3, the DNA is TGTGCCACCAGTACAGGGGGCGCTGGGGCCAACGTCCTGACTTTC.